Sequencing of this TCR beta chain was carried out in a study of PD-1 blockade in classical Hodgkin lymphoma. Overall study findings and caveats: Some patients began nivolumab under 1 year after ASCT. These patients were excluded from later analyses. Relapsed/refractory patients reportedly had the lowest baseline TCR diversity, below newly diagnosed patients, who were below healthy donors. Lower baseline TCR diversity marked trial partial responders and progressors. Researchers reported that CD4+ TCR diversity, though not CD8+, rose significantly by C4D1.

The V and J ends lost 5 bases and 1 base, in that order; junction bases with no gene match: 3. Germline V gene sequence: CDR1 MDHEN, CDR2 SYDVKM. This CDR3 has 14 residues. Of note for this clone: The antigen is undetermined.

All trial patients relapsed after autologous stem cell transplantation. Sequencing was performed with immunoSEQ multiplex PCR; in TCRdb, only in-frame clones are kept and a portion is missing. Here the sample spans around 19,000 clones, 75% to 85% being singletons. The receptor was derived from a human donor with classical Hodgkin lymphoma. Sequencing was performed on peripheral blood mononuclear cells (PBMCs), taken at baseline. This chain connects TRBV28 to TRBJ1-1, with 8 bases identical to TRBD1. DNA for the CDR3: TGTGCCAGCAGTCTCACAGGGGGGAACACTGAAGCTTTCTTT. It encodes CASSLTGGNTEAFF.